One sample yielded the 14 T cell receptor beta chains listed below, sequenced in a study of blood T cell repertoires in COVID-19. Sequencing used immunoSEQ multiplex PCR; TCRdb keeps in-frame clones, though not all of them. The sample has 250,000 to 350,000 clones, 75% to 90% seen once. Input material: peripheral blood. The source is a woman aged 45-65 years with COVID-19, enrolled during active disease.

This clone turned up a few times. The chain couples TRBV6-5 to TRBJ1-1, with D unresolved. The CDR3 is 15 amino acids. Per the germline V gene, CDR1 is MNHEY and CDR2 is SVGAGI. Trimming took off 2 bases at V and 0 bases at J, with 10 bases between the two ends. The CDR3 bases are TGTGCCAGCAGTTACGGCCCAGGAATGAACACTGAAGCTTTCTTT. Translation: CASSYGPGMNTEAFF.

The V call is TRBV7-3, the J call TRBJ2-1; D gene ambiguous. The V end was cut by 4 bases, the J end by 0 bases, with 4 bases between. The CDR3 is 13 amino acids. CDR1 and CDR2 (germline): SGHTA, FQGTGA. CDR3 residues: CASSSGSYNEQFF. CDR3 coding DNA: TGTGCCAGCAGCTCGGGCTCCTACAATGAGCAGTTCTTC. The whole variable domain, remainder taken from reference TRBV7-3 and TRBJ2-1, is GAGVSQTPSNKVTEKGKYVELRCDPISGHTALYWYRQSLGQGPEFLIYFQGTGAADDSGLPNDRFFAVRPEGSVSTLKIQRTERGDSAVYLCASSSGSYNEQFFGPGTRLTVL.

This chain joins TRBV3-1 (or the pseudogene TRBV3-2) and TRBJ1-2, with TRBD1 matching over 7 bases. The CDR3 has 15 amino acids. Per the germline V gene, CDR1 is LGHDT and CDR2 is YNNKEL (reference sequence). The V gene end was trimmed by 4 bases and the J gene end by 4 bases; junction bases not matched to a gene: 9. CDR3 nucleotides: TGTGCCAGCAGCCTAAAGGGGGCGCGGGGCTATGGCTACACCTTC. This encodes CASSLKGARGYGYTF.

The chain has TRBV6-6 and TRBJ1-5, with 11 bases fitting TRBD1. The CDR3 contains 16 residues. CDR1 is MNHNY and CDR2 is SVGAGI in the germline V gene (reference sequence). Trimming at V came to 4 bases and at J to 5 bases, leaving 7 bases not matched to a gene. The CDR3 is CASSSGGQGGYQPQHF. CDR3 sequence (DNA): TGTGCCAGCAGTTCGGGGGGACAGGGGGGGTATCAGCCCCAGCATTTT.

The chain links TRBV7-9 to TRBJ1-2; TRBD1 aligns across 12 bases. The CDR3 spans 17 residues. After removal of 5 bases from V and 4 bases from J, the junction contained 11 bases not matched to a gene. Germline V lookup: CDR1 SEHNR, CDR2 FQNEAQ (reference sequence). The CDR3 loop reads CASSPSGTGGVGYGYTF. The CDR3 region has the DNA TGTGCCAGCAGCCCCTCCGGGACAGGGGGCGTTGGCTATGGCTACACCTTC.

The chain combines TRBV27 with TRBJ1-5, with a tentative D call TRBD1 (6 bases). The germline V gene has CDR1 MNHEY and CDR2 SMNVEV (reference sequence). This CDR3 region has 15 residues. Trimming shortened V by 11 bases and J by 0 bases, and 17 bases separated the two germline ends. The CDR3 spells CAGDTDLYSNQPQHF. As DNA, the CDR3 is TGTGCCGGGGACACCGACTTGTATAGCAATCAGCCCCAGCATTTT.

In this sample, this clone turned up once. The genes are TRBV11-3 and TRBJ2-3, with 7 bases fitting TRBD2. Germline V CDR1 and CDR2: SGHNT, YENEEA. The junction had 12 bases not matched to a gene; V was cut back by 5 bases and J by 7 bases. This CDR3 is 15 amino acids long. The CDR3 sequence is CASSPARGSANTQYF. The DNA of the CDR3 is TGTGCCAGCAGCCCAGCGCGGGGGAGCGCAAATACGCAGTATTTT.

The chain is built from TRBV25-1 and TRBJ1-2; tentative D call: TRBD1 (6 bases). This CDR3 has 16 residues. CDR1 and CDR2 (germline): MGHDK, SYGVNS. Trimming took off 4 bases at V and 1 base at J, with 16 bases between the two ends. The CDR3 sequence: CASSGLRGQYNYGYTF. The CDR3 DNA reads TGTGCCAGCAGTGGTCTGAGAGGACAGTATAACTATGGCTACACCTTC.

The chain has TRBV27 and TRBJ2-2; D ambiguous. Germline V lookup: CDR1 MNHEY, CDR2 SMNVEV (reference sequence). CDR3 length: 11 amino acids. V was clipped by 9 bases and J by 6 bases, with 8 bases between them. DNA of the CDR3: TGTGCCAGTATATCGGCCGGGGAGCTGTTTTTT. The encoded protein is CASISAGELFF.

As DNA, the CDR3 is TGTGCCAGTAGTACCACAGGGGTTGTCGGCACTGAAGCTTTCTTT. It specifies CASSTTGVVGTEAFF. The chain carries TRBV19 and TRBJ1-1; TRBD1 aligns across 7 bases. Germline V gene lookup returns CDR1 LNHDA and CDR2 SQIVND (reference sequence). The CDR3 has 15 amino acids. After removal of 4 bases from V and 4 bases from J, the junction contained 9 bases not matched to a gene.

The J gene is TRBJ2-2, the V gene TRBV6-5; TRBD1 is a possible D gene (5 bases). V shed 6 bases and J shed 0 bases, with 11 bases lying between them. Germline values: CDR1 MNHEY, CDR2 SVGAGI. This CDR3 has 15 amino acids. For the CDR3, the DNA is TGTGCCAGCAGGAGGACACACGCGAACACCGGGGAGCTGTTTTTT. Protein product: CASRRTHANTGELFF.

The chain uses TRBV10-2 and TRBJ2-1; 8 nucleotides line up with TRBD2. The CDR3 consists of 13 residues. V lost 3 bases to trimming and J lost 9 bases; unmatched junction nucleotides: 4. In germline, CDR1 is WSHSY, CDR2 SAAADI. The CDR3 is CASSEWTSPEQFF. CDR3 in DNA: TGCGCCAGCAGTGAATGGACTAGCCCTGAGCAGTTCTTC.

The rearrangement joins TRBV9 to TRBJ2-7, with TRBD2 matching over 7 bases. Trimming took 2 bases from V and 4 from J; bases not matched to a gene: 12. This CDR3 spans 16 amino acids. CDR1 and CDR2 from the germline V gene are SGDLS and YYNGEE. CDR3 in DNA: TGTGCCAGCAGCGTCGGGGAGGGTTTAGGGCCTTACGAGCAGTACTTC. This translates into CASSVGEGLGPYEQYF.

The gene calls are TRBV18 and TRBJ2-5; TRBD2 aligns across 11 bases. This CDR3 spans 16 amino acids. V dropped 3 bases and J dropped 6; count of bases not matched to a gene: 9. Germline CDR1 reads KGHSH; CDR2 reads LQKENI. The CDR3 coding sequence is TGTGCCAGCTCACCGGATAGCGGGAGGGCCGGAAAGACCCAGTACTTC. This encodes CASSPDSGRAGKTQYF.